Shown below are 26 T cell receptor beta chains from a single sample sequenced in a study of blood T cell repertoires in COVID-19. Libraries were prepared by immunoSEQ multiplex PCR; TCRdb keeps only in-frame clonotypes and omits some of them. The sample lists about 320,000 clones, approximately 90% occurring once. The sequencing sample was made of PBMCs or T cells enriched from blood (not recorded which). Receptor source: a woman aged 30 to 39 who had recovered from COVID-19.

The rearrangement links TRBV5-1 to TRBJ2-5; 10 bases are shared with TRBD2. The length of the CDR3 is 14 residues. CDR1 is SGHRS, CDR2 YFSETQ, per germline. The ends lost 4 bases at V and 5 bases at J; junction bases unmatched: 5. The CDR3 loop reads CASSPGTSVETQYF. In nucleotides, the CDR3 is TGCGCCAGCAGCCCAGGGACTAGCGTGGAGACCCAGTACTTC.

J is TRBJ2-7 and V is TRBV2; a weak D match, TRBD1 (7 bases). The CDR3 loop spans 16 amino acids. Germline V gene sequence: CDR1 SNHLY, CDR2 FYNNEI. Trimming cost V 5 bases and J 0 bases, with 17 bases left between them. The CDR3 nucleotides read TGTGCCAGCAGTCCGAACGGAGGGACAGACTCCTACGAGCAGTACTTC. Translating it yields CASSPNGGTDSYEQYF.

This chain connects TRBV30 to TRBJ1-4; D remains unclear. The CDR3 extends over 15 amino acids. V lost 3 bases and J lost 8, with 19 bases in between. CDR1 and CDR2 from the germline V gene are GTSNPN and SVGIG (reference sequence). CDR3: CAWSPAGALPEKLFF. DNA for the CDR3: TGTGCCTGGAGCCCCGCAGGCGCCTTGCCCGAAAAACTGTTTTTT.

The rearrangement links TRBV2 to TRBJ2-7; 15 nucleotides line up with TRBD2. The CDR3 runs 17 residues. The V and J ends lost 7 bases and 0 bases, in that order; junction bases with no gene match: 7. CDR1 is SNHLY and CDR2 is FYNNEI in the germline V gene. CDR3 region: CASTSRGLAGGSYEQYF. The CDR3 DNA sequence: TGTGCCAGCACCTCAAGGGGACTAGCGGGGGGCTCCTACGAGCAGTACTTC.

This chain joins TRBV10-2 and TRBJ1-1; 8 bases line up with TRBD1. The germline V gene encodes CDR1 WSHSY and CDR2 SAAADI. The CDR3 consists of 14 residues. Unmatched junction bases numbered 3, after V lost 5 bases and J lost 1 base. CDR3 loop: CASSRTGRNTEAFF. The CDR3 DNA sequence: TGCGCCAGCAGTAGGACAGGGAGGAACACTGAAGCTTTCTTT.

This chain links TRBV20-1 with TRBJ2-3; D gene uncertain. CDR1 DFQATT and CDR2 SNEGSKA come from the germline V gene (reference sequence). The CDR3 covers 13 residues. V dropped 3 bases and J dropped 3 bases, with 10 bases sitting between them. CDR3 loop: CSASGLLTDTQYF. CDR3 DNA sequence: TGCAGTGCTAGTGGTCTCCTAACAGATACGCAGTATTTT.

The V gene is TRBV9, the J gene TRBJ2-3, with 9 nucleotides matching TRBD2. The CDR3 is made up of 16 amino acids. J gave up 5 bases and V 4 bases, and 11 bases lay outside the gene matches. Per germline, CDR1 SGDLS and CDR2 YYNGEE. CDR3 nucleotide sequence: TGTGCCAGCAGCCGTGCGGGGGGGTTTAGTCAAGATACGCAGTATTTT. Translating gives CASSRAGGFSQDTQYF. Full variable domain (missing parts from reference TRBV9 and TRBJ2-3): DSGVTQTPKHLITATGQRVTLRCSPRSGDLSVYWYQQSLDQGLQFLIQYYNGEERAKGNILERFSAQQFPDLHSELNLSSLELGDSALYFCASSRAGGFSQDTQYFGPGTRLTVL.

The CDR3 coding sequence is TGTGCCAGCAGTTACGGGGGGCGGAATCAGCCCCAGCATTTT. Protein sequence: CASSYGGRNQPQHF. This chain links TRBV27 with TRBJ1-5; TRBD1 is a possible D gene (6 bases). Per germline, CDR1 MNHEY and CDR2 SMNVEV (reference sequence). The CDR3 totals 14 residues. Trimming pared 4 bases from V and 4 bases from J, leaving 11 bases between.

The rearrangement joins TRBV5-1 to TRBJ2-7; tentative D call: TRBD2 (5 bases). Germline-derived CDR1 and CDR2 are SGHRS and YFSETQ. CDR3 length equals 13 residues. Trimming took off 0 bases at V and 8 bases at J, with 12 bases between the two ends. CDR3 in amino acids: CASSLDTASQQYF. The CDR3 nucleotides are TGCGCCAGCAGCTTGGATACGGCTAGCCAGCAGTACTTC.

The chain is built from TRBV9 and TRBJ2-1; TRBD1 matches at 10 bases. The CDR3 is 16 amino acids. CDR1 and CDR2 (germline): SGDLS, YYNGEE. V trimming: 2 bases; J trimming: 8 bases; junction bases outside the gene matches: 10. In nucleotides, the CDR3 is TGTGCCAGCAGCGTGGCGGGGACAGGGGTAGGCGATGAGCAGTTCTTC. Amino acids: CASSVAGTGVGDEQFF. The complete variable domain, with remaining parts taken from reference TRBV9 and TRBJ2-1, reads DSGVTQTPKHLITATGQRVTLRCSPRSGDLSVYWYQQSLDQGLQFLIQYYNGEERAKGNILERFSAQQFPDLHSELNLSSLELGDSALYFCASSVAGTGVGDEQFFGPGTRLTVL.

V gene TRBV10-3 combines with J gene TRBJ1-6, with D maybe TRBD1 (6 bases). Between the trimmed V and J ends, which lost 4 bases and 10 bases, there was a span of 20 bases. This CDR3 has 16 residues. Germline CDR1 ENHRY, CDR2 SYGVKD. The CDR3 DNA reads as TGTGCCATCAGTGTCTCGGGGCAGGGGTATGGATCACCCCTCCACTTT. Translating it yields CAISVSGQGYGSPLHF.

J is TRBJ1-2 and V is TRBV19; D is unclear. The CDR3 spans 15 residues. The V and J ends lost 1 base and 4 bases respectively, with 13 bases between them. Germline CDR1 reads LNHDA; CDR2 reads SQIVND (reference sequence). The chain's CDR3 is CASSIAGWEVYGYTF. CDR3 sequence (DNA): TGTGCCAGTAGTATAGCTGGTTGGGAGGTCTATGGCTACACCTTC.

This chain joins TRBV11-2 and TRBJ1-6, with D perhaps TRBD1 (6 bases). The CDR3 covers 17 residues. The germline V gene has CDR1 SGHAT and CDR2 FQNNGV. Trimming cost V 5 bases and J 7 bases, with 21 bases left between them. The CDR3 sequence: CASSLLGRGRGNSPLHF. The CDR3 nucleotides read TGTGCCAGCAGCCTCCTTGGAAGAGGAAGGGGGAATTCACCCCTCCACTTT.

This chain's CDR3 is CASSQTGSEQYF. The CDR3 DNA follows: TGTGCCAGTAGTCAAACAGGGAGCGAGCAGTACTTC. This chain connects TRBV19 to TRBJ2-7; possible D gene TRBD1, 6 bases. Germline V gene sequence: CDR1 LNHDA, CDR2 SQIVND (reference sequence). Trimming left V 5 bases short and J 6 bases short, with 11 bases between. CDR3 size: 12 residues.

V gene TRBV6-5 combines with J gene TRBJ1-4; 10 bases match TRBD1. V trimming: 6 bases; J trimming: 7 bases; junction bases outside the gene matches: 5. Germline V CDR1 and CDR2: MNHEY, SVGAGI. This CDR3 region has 14 residues. The CDR3 is CASRGTGAIEKLFF. The CDR3 DNA follows: TGTGCCAGCAGAGGGACAGGGGCGATTGAAAAACTGTTTTTT.

The genes are TRBV9 and TRBJ1-2; 7 nucleotides line up with TRBD1. Looked up from germline, CDR1 is SGDLS and CDR2 is YYNGEE. After removal of 4 bases from V and 8 bases from J, the junction contained 2 bases not matched to a gene. The CDR3 length is 11 residues. In nucleotides, the CDR3 is TGTGCCAGCAGCTCAGGGGGGGGCTACACCTTC. Translation: CASSSGGGYTF.

J is TRBJ1-1 and V is TRBV25-1, with D possibly matching TRBD1 (5 bases). V was cut by 2 bases and J by 1 base, with 8 bases left in between. This CDR3 contains 14 residues. The germline gives CDR1 MGHDK, CDR2 SYGVNS. CDR3 DNA: TGTGCCAGCAGTGAACAGGGCAGGAACACTGAAGCTTTCTTT. Translation gives CASSEQGRNTEAFF.

The V gene is TRBV30, the J gene TRBJ2-3; weak D call: TRBD1 (5 bases). Trimming took off 7 bases at V and 8 bases at J, with 10 bases between the two ends. Germline CDR1 reads GTSNPN; CDR2 reads SVGIG (reference sequence). This CDR3 region has 10 residues. The CDR3 protein is CAFRVGTQYF. CDR3 DNA: TGTGCCTTCAGGGTGGGTACGCAGTATTTT.

In regard to this clone: This sample also contains other DNA sequences that code for the same CDR3. The chain joins TRBV29-1 to TRBJ1-1; no firm D call. From germline, CDR1 is SQVTM and CDR2 ANQGSEA. Trimming removed 4 bases from V and 2 bases from J, with 5 bases in between. This CDR3 spans 11 amino acids. Written as DNA, the CDR3 is TGCAGCGTTGTCAGAAACACTGAAGCTTTCTTT. Translating gives CSVVRNTEAFF.

The chain carries TRBV6-5 and TRBJ1-1; D is possibly TRBD1 (5 bases). The CDR3 is 14 residues long. V was clipped by 5 bases and J by 3 bases, with 13 bases between them. Germline loops: CDR1 MNHEY, CDR2 SVGAGI. In nucleotides, the CDR3 is TGTGCCAGCAGTACCGGGGGGTCGGACACTGAAGCTTTCTTT. As protein: CASSTGGSDTEAFF.

The rearrangement uses TRBV7-8 and TRBJ2-5; a possible D gene is TRBD2 (5 bases). The CDR3 extends over 13 amino acids. V lost 5 bases and J lost 7, with 14 bases in between. Germline lookup yields CDR1 SGHVS and CDR2 FQNEAQ. The CDR3 region is CASSLNGKGTQYF. In DNA, the CDR3 is TGTGCCAGCAGCCTCAACGGGAAGGGGACCCAGTACTTC.

This clone was observed a few times. The chain recombines TRBV18 with TRBJ2-5, with 7 bases identical to TRBD2. CDR1 is KGHSH, CDR2 LQKENI, per germline. The CDR3 is 15 amino acids. The trim removed 0 bases at V and 0 bases at J, leaving 1 base unmatched. The CDR3 loop reads CASSPPRGYQETQYF. The CDR3 DNA is TGTGCCAGCTCACCACCGCGGGGGTACCAAGAGACCCAGTACTTC.

The chain is built from TRBV10-3 and TRBJ1-1; D perhaps matches TRBD1 (5 bases). Germline V lookup: CDR1 ENHRY, CDR2 SYGVKD. Trimming stripped 2 bases from V and 1 base from J, with 8 bases between. The CDR3 sequence is 14 residues long. Here the CDR3 reads CAISENGGNTEAFF. CDR3 in DNA: TGTGCCATCAGTGAGAACGGGGGGAACACTGAAGCTTTCTTT.

This chain joins TRBV5-8 and TRBJ1-5, with D possibly matching TRBD1 (5 bases). Per germline, CDR1 SGHTS and CDR2 YDEGEE. Deletions cut 5 bases from V and 3 bases from J, with 12 bases between. This CDR3 has 14 amino acids. The CDR3 nucleotides are TGTGCCAGCAGAAAGGTAGGGGACAATCAGCCCCAGCATTTT. Protein product: CASRKVGDNQPQHF.

V and J are TRBV19 and TRBJ1-2; 7 bases are shared with TRBD1. V was clipped by 5 bases and J by 2 bases; unmatched bases: 5. The CDR3 totals 14 residues. Germline assignment: CDR1 LNHDA and CDR2 SQIVND (reference sequence). The CDR3 nucleotides are TGTGCCAGTAGTCTCCCGACAGGGAACTATGGCTACACCTTC. Residues: CASSLPTGNYGYTF.

Points on this clone: This same CDR3 is encoded by further DNA sequences in the sample. The chain uses TRBV10-3 and TRBJ1-3; 8 bases map to TRBD1. The trim removed 4 bases at V and 1 base at J, leaving 3 bases unmatched. CDR1 ENHRY and CDR2 SYGVKD come from the germline V gene. The CDR3 runs to 15 residues. CDR3 nucleotide sequence: TGTGCCATCAGTGGGACAGGGCCTTCTGGAAACACCATATATTTT. The encoded protein is CAISGTGPSGNTIYF.